The 20 T cell receptor beta chains presented below share a single source sample, sequenced in a study of T cell changes during pregnancy in multiple sclerosis. The method was immunoSEQ multiplex PCR; TCRdb's version includes in-frame clones alone and lacks a portion of them. The data show tens of thousands of clones, with approximately 88% seen just once and 7.9% held by the top ten. This specimen consisted of CD8+ T cells from peripheral blood mononuclear cells, obtained before pregnancy. The receptor set was obtained from a female donor with multiple sclerosis, enrolled in a pregnancy study.

The CDR3 is CASSEGTGDTGELFF. DNA for the CDR3: TGTGCCAGCAGTGAAGGGACAGGGGACACCGGGGAGCTGTTTTTT. The chain carries TRBV25-1 and TRBJ2-2; 10 positions agree with TRBD1. CDR3 length: 15 amino acids. CDR1 and CDR2 (germline): MGHDK, SYGVNS. Losses at the gene ends were 2 bases for V and 3 bases for J; bases not matched to a gene: 0.

This chain links TRBV2 with TRBJ1-1; TRBD1 might be the D (6 bases). Germline loops: CDR1 SNHLY, CDR2 FYNNEI. Trimming shortened V by 8 bases and J by 1 base, and 11 bases separated the two germline ends. The CDR3 has 13 residues. The DNA of the CDR3 is TGTGCCAGCGTTCAGGGGTCGAACACTGAAGCTTTCTTT. It specifies CASVQGSNTEAFF.

The genes are TRBV7-9 and TRBJ2-1; D is uncertain. V lost 5 bases to trimming and J lost 9 bases, with 11 bases between them. Germline V gene lookup returns CDR1 SEHNR and CDR2 FQNEAQ (reference sequence). The CDR3 is 12 residues long. The CDR3 DNA follows: TGTGCCAGCAGCAACGCCCCAGTTGAGCAGTTCTTC. Translated, it gives CASSNAPVEQFF.

The chain recombines TRBV11-2 with TRBJ1-4; D gene ambiguous. Trimming cost V 6 bases and J 5 bases, with 10 bases left between them. Germline CDR1 reads SGHAT; CDR2 reads FQNNGV. This CDR3 has 13 residues. CDR3 sequence reads: CASSLVQNEKLFF. In nucleotides, the CDR3 is TGTGCCAGCAGTCTGGTGCAGAATGAAAAACTGTTTTTT.

The chain carries TRBV14 and TRBJ2-7, with 10 bases fitting TRBD2. The length of the CDR3 is 15 residues. Germline V gene sequence: CDR1 SGHDN, CDR2 FVKESK. With V trimmed by 4 bases and J by 7 bases, 10 bases remained unmatched. CDR3 coding DNA: TGTGCCAGCAGCCCTATAGCGGGGGGCTTCGAGGAGCAGTACTTC. Translating it yields CASSPIAGGFEEQYF.

The chain carries TRBV19 and TRBJ2-3, with D possibly TRBD2 on 5 matching bases. The CDR3 runs to 15 residues. The V gene's germline CDR1 is LNHDA and CDR2 SQIVND (reference sequence). The germline V and J ends were trimmed by 3 bases and 0 bases, with 10 bases remaining between them. This CDR3 is CASSMSGWSTDTQYF. The CDR3 coding sequence is TGTGCCAGTAGTATGTCGGGGTGGAGCACAGATACGCAGTATTTT.

The chain joins TRBV2 to TRBJ2-7; 7 nucleotides align to TRBD1. Germline CDR1 is SNHLY and CDR2 is FYNNEI. The junction had 7 bases not matched to a gene; V was cut back by 2 bases and J by 3 bases. This CDR3 has 15 residues. CDR3 amino acids: CASSELGQFHYEQYF. CDR3 DNA sequence: TGTGCCAGCAGTGAATTGGGACAGTTCCACTACGAGCAGTACTTC.

The chain joins TRBV7-2 to TRBJ2-3, with unresolved D. The CDR3 loop spans 15 amino acids. CDR1 and CDR2 from the germline V gene are SGHTA and FQGNSA. The V end lost 5 bases, the J end lost 0 bases, and 12 bases lay between the germline ends. CDR3 residues: CASSPLVTSTDTQYF. For the CDR3, the DNA is TGTGCCAGCAGCCCTTTGGTAACTAGCACAGATACGCAGTATTTT.

The chain recombines TRBV4-1 with TRBJ2-7; TRBD1 matches 10 bases. This CDR3 contains 15 residues. Germline CDR1 is MGHRA and CDR2 is YSYEKL. V was clipped by 1 base and J by 3 bases; unmatched bases: 3. CDR3 in amino acids: CASSQGTGGYYEQYF. The CDR3 coding sequence is TGCGCCAGCAGCCAAGGGACAGGGGGATACTACGAGCAGTACTTC.

V gene TRBV28 combines with J gene TRBJ1-6; 8 bases align to TRBD1. J gave up 6 bases and V 4 bases, and 5 bases lay outside the gene matches. The CDR3 extends over 15 amino acids. CDR1 MDHEN and CDR2 SYDVKM come from the germline V gene. CDR3 DNA sequence: TGTGCCAGCAGTTCCCGGACAGGGAGTAATTCACCCCTCCACTTT. As protein: CASSSRTGSNSPLHF. Filled out from reference TRBV28 and TRBJ1-6, the complete variable domain reads DVKVTQSSRYLVKRTGEKVFLECVQDMDHENMFWYRQDPGLGLRLIYFSYDVKMKEKGDIPEGYSVSREKKERFSLILESASTNQTSMYLCASSSRTGSNSPLHFGNGTRLTVT.

The chain has TRBV15 and TRBJ2-2; 10 positions match TRBD2. The CDR3 is 15 residues long. Per germline, CDR1 LNHNV and CDR2 YYDKDF (reference sequence). J lost 6 bases, V lost 4 bases, and 5 bases had no gene match. The CDR3 reads CATSTSGSFAGELFF. CDR3 in DNA: TGTGCCACCAGCACTAGCGGGAGTTTCGCCGGGGAGCTGTTTTTT.

The V call is TRBV9, the J call TRBJ2-7; D is unresolved. V gave up 0 bases and J gave up 6 bases, with 16 bases separating them. From germline, CDR1 is SGDLS and CDR2 YYNGEE. This CDR3 region has 15 residues. CDR3 loop: CASSVDPGLTSEQYF. In DNA form, the CDR3 reads TGTGCCAGCAGCGTAGATCCCGGGTTGACGAGCGAGCAGTACTTC. The full variable domain, with the rest looked up from reference TRBV9 and TRBJ2-7, is DSGVTQTPKHLITATGQRVTLRCSPRSGDLSVYWYQQSLDQGLQFLIQYYNGEERAKGNILERFSAQQFPDLHSELNLSSLELGDSALYFCASSVDPGLTSEQYFGPGTRLTVT.

This chain's CDR3 is CASSPGQGGSYEQYF. CDR3 DNA sequence: TGTGCCAGCAGTCCGGGACAGGGCGGCTCCTACGAGCAGTACTTC. The chain joins TRBV28 to TRBJ2-7; 9 bases align to TRBD1. Trimming took 5 bases from V and 0 from J; bases not matched to a gene: 5. This CDR3 is built from 15 residues. Germline CDR1 MDHEN, CDR2 SYDVKM.

The rearrangement joins TRBV28 to TRBJ1-2; 7 bases are a match to TRBD1. The CDR3 totals 13 residues. Germline CDR1 and CDR2: MDHEN and SYDVKM. Trimming at V came to 2 bases and at J to 4 bases, leaving 1 base not matched to a gene. Here the CDR3 reads CASSLRTGYGYTF. In nucleotides, the CDR3 is TGTGCCAGCAGTTTACGGACAGGCTATGGCTACACCTTC.

The chain has TRBV4-3 and TRBJ1-2; D not certain. CDR3 length: 15 amino acids. CDR1 and CDR2 from the germline V gene are LGHNA and YSLEER. V lost 0 bases to trimming and J lost 5 bases, with 13 bases between them. Here the CDR3 reads CASSQEGSPEYGYTF. CDR3 sequence (DNA): TGCGCCAGCAGCCAAGAGGGCAGCCCAGAATATGGCTACACCTTC.

The CDR3 sequence: CATRQGGTDTQYF. CDR3 bases: TGTGCCACGCGACAGGGTGGCACAGATACGCAGTATTTT. The rearrangement joins TRBV28 to TRBJ2-3; the match to TRBD1 covers 7 bases. Losses at the gene ends were 10 bases for V and 1 base for J; bases not matched to a gene: 5. This CDR3 contains 13 residues. Germline values: CDR1 MDHEN, CDR2 SYDVKM. Full variable domain (rest looked up from reference TRBV28 and TRBJ2-3): DVKVTQSSRYLVKRTGEKVFLECVQDMDHENMFWYRQDPGLGLRLIYFSYDVKMKEKGDIPEGYSVSREKKERFSLILESASTNQTSMYLCATRQGGTDTQYFGPGTRLTVL.

This clone was counted a single time. This rearrangement joins TRBV19 to TRBJ1-2, with 9 bases lining up with TRBD1. Germline CDR1 and CDR2: LNHDA and SQIVND (reference sequence). This CDR3 region has 15 residues. Unmatched junction bases numbered 7, after V lost 6 bases and J lost 2 bases. The chain's CDR3 is CASSLTGGDNYGYTF. The CDR3 region has the DNA TGTGCCAGTAGCCTAACAGGGGGCGACAACTATGGCTACACCTTC.

The V gene is TRBV23-1, the J gene TRBJ1-1, with D maybe TRBD1 (5 bases). TRBV23-1 is classed as an ORF, of uncertain function. V was clipped by 8 bases and J by 6 bases, with 25 bases between them. CDR3 size: 16 residues. The CDR3 here is CASPTGHFFWWSEAFF. CDR3 DNA sequence: TGCGCCAGCCCCACCGGACATTTCTTTTGGTGGTCTGAAGCTTTCTTT.

This chain joins TRBV7-3 and TRBJ2-1, with TRBD1 as a possible D gene (5 bases). Deletions cut 2 bases from V and 5 bases from J, with 7 bases between. Looked up from germline, CDR1 is SGHTA and CDR2 is FQGTGA. CDR3 length equals 13 residues. The CDR3 loop is CASSLGRDNEQFF. The CDR3, as DNA: TGTGCCAGCAGCTTAGGCAGGGACAATGAGCAGTTCTTC.

This clone was counted once. V and J are TRBV19 and TRBJ2-1, with D perhaps TRBD1 (5 bases). The CDR3 totals 16 residues. Trimming took off 1 base at V and 4 bases at J, with 14 bases between the two ends. CDR1 LNHDA and CDR2 SQIVND come from the germline V gene (reference sequence). The CDR3 region has the DNA TGTGCCAGTAGTATAGTGACAGACCTACTATACAATGAGCAGTTCTTC. Amino acid sequence: CASSIVTDLLYNEQFF. Based on the CDR3 plus reference TRBV19 and TRBJ2-1, the full variable domain is DGGITQSPKYLFRKEGQNVTLSCEQNLNHDAMYWYRQDPGQGLRLIYYSQIVNDFQKGDIAEGYSVSREKKESFPLTVTSAQKNPTAFYLCASSIVTDLLYNEQFFGPGTRLTVL.